Each of the 20 T cell receptor beta chains below was sequenced from the same sample in a study of blood T cells in healthy people across ages. A second 7 to 11 cycle PCR used barcoded and J-beta primers. Each CDR3 protein gets one entry after TCRdb re-called the 5' RACE reads with MiXCR. The table has more than 650,000 distinct CDR3 sequences, about 55% seen once. Sequenced sample: blood. These receptors came from a man older than 75 in good health.

This chain links TRBV5-1 with TRBJ2-5; either TRBD1 or TRBD2 may supply D (5 bases each). V was pared by 0 bases and J by 1 base, with 13 bases between. Looked up from germline, CDR1 is SGHRS and CDR2 is YFSETQ. The CDR3 extends over 16 amino acids. The CDR3 loop reads CASSLGLGTTQETQYF. CDR3 sequence (DNA): TGCGCCAGCAGCTTGGGGCTCGGGACCACCCAAGAGACCCAGTACTTC.

CDR3 loop: CASSRRPGAVANEQYF. The CDR3, as DNA: TGTGCCAGCAGTAGGAGGCCTGGGGCAGTCGCCAACGAGCAGTACTTC. The V and J genes are TRBV27 and TRBJ2-7; D tentatively reads TRBD1 or TRBD2 (5 bases each). The V gene's germline CDR1 is MNHEY and CDR2 SMNVEV (reference sequence). V was trimmed by 5 bases and J by 5 bases, leaving 22 bases between them. The CDR3 sequence is 16 residues long.

The CDR3, as DNA: TGTGCCAGCAGCCAAGTCGCGGGAGTATCCCCCAATGAGCAGTTCTTC. Amino acid sequence: CASSQVAGVSPNEQFF. The V and J genes are TRBV14 and TRBJ2-1, with 7 bases lining up with TRBD2. The CDR3 has 16 amino acids. Per the germline V gene, CDR1 is SGHDN and CDR2 is FVKESK. V trimming: 1 base; J trimming: 6 bases; junction bases outside the gene matches: 9.

This clonotype was seen only once. This chain uses TRBV7-3 with TRBJ2-7; 9 bases are a match to TRBD1. The J call may be in error: the DNA end matches TRBJ2-4 better. Germline V gene data show CDR1 as SGHTA and CDR2 as FQGTGA. The CDR3 totals 16 residues. CDR3 in amino acids: CASSLTRDRAPNIQYF. The CDR3 DNA follows: TGTGCCAGCAGCTTAACACGGGACAGGGCCCCGAACATTCAGTACTTC.

The rearrangement joins TRBV2 to TRBJ1-2, with TRBD1 matching 11 bases. Germline-derived CDR1 and CDR2 are SNHLY and FYNNEI. The V segment lost 6 bases and the J segment 4 bases; nucleotides outside the gene matches: 4. This CDR3 contains 14 residues. The CDR3 loop reads CASRGQGDGYGYTF. The CDR3 DNA reads TGTGCCAGCAGGGGACAGGGGGACGGCTATGGCTACACCTTC.

This clonotype has more than one count but fewer than ten. The chain is built from TRBV28 and TRBJ2-6; 7 nucleotides line up with TRBD1. The CDR3 is made up of 17 amino acids. Germline CDR1 MDHEN, CDR2 SYDVKM. Trimming took 4 bases from V and 4 from J; bases not matched to a gene: 10. The DNA of the CDR3 is TGTGCCAGCAGTTCCCCATCCACAGGGGTCGGGGCCAACGTCCTGACTTTC. This sequence encodes CASSSPSTGVGANVLTF.

With respect to this clonotype: With a much larger clone just one base away, this may be a read error. J is TRBJ1-2 and V is TRBV29-1; D unresolved. The CDR3 has 11 amino acids. Germline V gives CDR1 SQVTM, CDR2 ANQGSEA. The V end lost 7 bases, the J end lost 7 bases, and 13 bases lay between the germline ends. This CDR3 reads CSGRIQGGYTF. CDR3 nucleotide sequence: TGCAGCGGGAGAATACAAGGTGGCTACACCTTC. Variable domain in full (rest from reference TRBV29-1 and TRBJ1-2): SAVISQKPSRDICQRGTSLTIQCQVDSQVTMMFWYRQQPGQSLTLIATANQGSEATYESGFVIDKFPISRPNLTFSTLTVSNMSPEDSSIYLCSGRIQGGYTFGSGTRLTVV.

In regard to this clonotype: The junction and the germline gene differ at one end; a read error may be behind it. The chain uses TRBV14 and TRBJ2-1; weak D call: TRBD2 (5 bases). This CDR3 comprises 13 residues. From germline, CDR1 is SGHDN and CDR2 FVKESK. The CDR3 bases are TGTGCCAGCTGCCAAGGACGCGGGAATGAGCAGTTCTTC. Translated, it gives CASCQGRGNEQFF.

The V call is TRBV4-1, the J call TRBJ2-3, with 10 bases aligning to TRBD1. V was clipped by 3 bases and J by 14 bases; unmatched bases: 20. The CDR3 is made up of 17 amino acids. Germline CDR1 is MGHRA and CDR2 is YSYEKL. CDR3: CASSHPRQGALGRDAYF. The CDR3 coding sequence is TGCGCCAGCAGCCATCCCCGACAGGGGGCGTTGGGCAGAGACGCGTATTTT.

The chain uses TRBV2 and TRBJ2-1; possible D gene TRBD2, 6 bases. The CDR3 has 15 residues. Trimming left V 3 bases short and J 4 bases short, with 13 bases between. Germline V gene sequence: CDR1 SNHLY, CDR2 FYNNEI. The CDR3, as DNA: TGTGCCAGCAGTGAGGTGACTAGGGGATACAATGAGCAGTTCTTC. Its protein product is CASSEVTRGYNEQFF.

The gene calls are TRBV20-1 and TRBJ2-5; TRBD2 matches 9 bases. The end of the DNA aligns better with TRBJ2-7, so the J call may be wrong. The length of the CDR3 is 14 residues. Germline assignment: CDR1 DFQATT and CDR2 SNEGSKA (reference sequence). The CDR3 nucleotides read TGCAGTGCCCGAGTGGCGGGAGGGCATGGCGAGCAGTACTTC. Protein product: CSARVAGGHGEQYF.

Details on this clonotype: The conserved closing phenylalanine or tryptophan is absent in this CDR3, likely reflecting a read error. Because the CDR3's place on the DNA is in doubt, the DNA is left out and the CDR3 is given as listed by TCRdb. V and J are TRBV7-9 and TRBJ2-1; the table gives TRBD1 as D, unverified against the DNA. The CDR3 contains 14 residues when both ends are counted. Germline CDR1 reads SEHNR; CDR2 reads FQNEAQ (reference sequence). The CDR3 reads CASSLASGVNEQFI.

This clonotype is a singleton in its sample. The chain carries TRBV7-9 and TRBJ2-3; maybe TRBD2 (5 bases). The V end was cut by 1 base, the J end by 2 bases, with 10 bases between. Per the germline V gene, CDR1 is SEHNR and CDR2 is FQNEAQ (reference sequence). The CDR3 is 15 amino acids. For the CDR3, the DNA is TGTGCCAGCAGCTTAGGGGAGAAGAACACAGATACGCAGTATTTT. Protein: CASSLGEKNTDTQYF.

This chain connects TRBV29-1 to TRBJ2-2, with 9 bases fitting TRBD2. The V segment lost 6 bases and the J segment 7 bases; nucleotides outside the gene matches: 9. The CDR3 consists of 14 residues. Germline V gene sequence: CDR1 SQVTM, CDR2 ANQGSEA. The CDR3 is CSVLISGRSGELFF. The DNA for the CDR3 is TGCAGCGTGCTGATTAGCGGGAGAAGCGGGGAGCTGTTTTTT.

The rearrangement joins TRBV10-3 to TRBJ2-4; a weak D match, TRBD2 (6 bases). Trimming took 4 bases from V and 7 from J, leaving 8 bases between them. CDR1 is ENHRY, CDR2 SYGVKD, per germline. The CDR3 is 12 amino acids. The CDR3 region has the DNA TGTGCCATCAGTGGGAGCGGGAACATTCAGTACTTC. Its translation: CAISGSGNIQYF.

The chain's CDR3 is CASSLGTIKMNEKLFF. In DNA form, the CDR3 reads TGTGCCAGCAGCTTGGGGACAATAAAGATGAACGAAAAACTGTTTTTT. The chain has TRBV5-5 and TRBJ1-4; D may be TRBD1 (5 bases). The CDR3 length is 16 residues. Germline V gene sequence: CDR1 SGHKS, CDR2 YYEKEE (reference sequence). V dropped 0 bases and J dropped 8 bases, with 17 bases sitting between them.

This clonotype showed up just a few times. The rearrangement links TRBV5-1 to TRBJ2-3; possibly TRBD2 for D (6 bases). The CDR3 covers 15 residues. With 3 bases removed from V and 7 bases from J, the gap between germline ends came to 18 bases. From germline, CDR1 is SGHRS and CDR2 YFSETQ. As DNA, the CDR3 is TGCGCCAGCAGCTCATCGGGACTCGTAACTAATACGCAGTATTTT. Its translation: CASSSSGLVTNTQYF.

The chain joins TRBV18 to TRBJ1-2; D is undetermined. The CDR3 runs to 13 residues. Germline V gene data show CDR1 as KGHSH and CDR2 as LQKENI. The V end lost 3 bases, the J end lost 8 bases, and 13 bases lay between the germline ends. The CDR3 region is CASSPSGGNGYTF. The CDR3 bases are TGTGCCAGCTCACCCTCGGGAGGGAACGGCTACACCTTC. Combining the CDR3 with reference TRBV18 and TRBJ1-2 gives the whole variable domain NAGVMQNPRHLVRRRGQEARLRCSPMKGHSHVYWYRQLPEEGLKFMVYLQKENIIDESGMPKERFSAEFPKEGPSILRIQQVVRGDSAAYFCASSPSGGNGYTFGSGTRLTVV.

This chain links TRBV5-1 with TRBJ2-1, with 9 nucleotides matching TRBD1. J was trimmed by 4 bases and V by 4 bases; bases with no gene match: 6. Germline lookup yields CDR1 SGHRS and CDR2 YFSETQ. CDR3 length: 15 residues. CDR3 bases: TGCGCCAGCAGCCCGGCGGGACAGGGTTACAATGAGCAGTTCTTC. Translation: CASSPAGQGYNEQFF.

V and J are TRBV24-1 and TRBJ2-1; D is uncertain. The end of the DNA fits TRBJ2-7 better, so the J call may be wrong. This CDR3 contains 16 residues. The germline V gene encodes CDR1 KGHDR and CDR2 SFDVKD. The CDR3 is CATSDFEGSSWNEQYF. The CDR3 coding sequence is TGTGCCACCAGTGATTTCGAAGGAAGCAGCTGGAATGAGCAGTACTTC.